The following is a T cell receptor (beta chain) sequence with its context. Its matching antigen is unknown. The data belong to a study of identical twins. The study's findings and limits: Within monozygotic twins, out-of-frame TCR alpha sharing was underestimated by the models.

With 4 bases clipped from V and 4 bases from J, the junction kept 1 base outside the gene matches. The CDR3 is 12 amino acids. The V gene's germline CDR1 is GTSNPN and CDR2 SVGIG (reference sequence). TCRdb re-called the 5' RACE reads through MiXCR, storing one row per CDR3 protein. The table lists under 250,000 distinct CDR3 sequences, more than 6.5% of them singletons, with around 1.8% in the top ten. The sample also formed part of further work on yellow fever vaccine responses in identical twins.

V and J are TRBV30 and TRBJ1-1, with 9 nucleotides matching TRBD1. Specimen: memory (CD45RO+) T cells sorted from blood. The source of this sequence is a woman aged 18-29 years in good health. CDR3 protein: CAWTDRGTEAFF. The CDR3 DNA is TGTGCCTGGACGGACAGGGGCACTGAAGCTTTCTTT.